This entry features one TCR beta chain sequence. Trimming took 2 bases from V and 3 from J; bases not matched to a gene: 5. The CDR3 totals 16 residues. Germline lookup yields CDR1 SGHVS and CDR2 FQNEAQ. The data were taken from a study of blood T cell repertoires in COVID-19. Looking at the study overall: From T cells, B-cell-depleted T cells, or PBMCs came the material, which was cDNA or gDNA.

Data came from immunoSEQ multiplex PCR; TCRdb stores just in-frame clones and leaves some out. The sample records 35,000 to 50,000 clones, over 75% being singletons. This receptor was taken from a human donor in a cohort sampled during active COVID-19. Input material: peripheral blood. The chain uses TRBV7-8 and TRBJ1-5, with 9 positions matching TRBD1. CDR3 bases: TGTGCCAGCAGCTTATCCAACAGGGGGCTCAATCAGCCCCAGCATTTT. Encoded protein: CASSLSNRGLNQPQHF. The whole variable domain, filled in from reference TRBV7-8 and TRBJ1-5, reads GAGVSQSPRYKVAKRGQDVALRCDPISGHVSLFWYQQALGQGPEFLTYFQNEAQLDKSGLPSDRFFAERPEGSVSTLKIQRTQQEDSAVYLCASSLSNRGLNQPQHFGDGTRLSIL.